This T cell receptor beta chain was recorded in a study of graft-versus-host responses after intestinal transplantation. Overall study: Recipients uniformly received anti-thymocyte globulin induction, followed by tacrolimus and steroids for approximately 3 years.

Generated by immunoSEQ multiplex PCR, the TCRdb table keeps only in-frame clones and is missing some. The data hold about 97,000 clones, with 75% to 95% observed a single time. Germline V CDR1 and CDR2: MDHEN, SYDVKM. With V trimmed by 4 bases and J by 15 bases, 3 bases remained unmatched. The CDR3 runs 11 residues. In the case of this clone: The antigen remains undetermined.

This chain joins TRBV28 and TRBJ2-1; 10 bases are a match to TRBD1. This TCR came from a human donor who was the organ donor for an intestinal transplant. The material was unstimulated CD4+ T cells sorted from spleen or lymph node cells, obtained before transplant. CDR3 region: CASSWGQGLFF. The CDR3 DNA follows: TGTGCCAGCAGTTGGGGACAGGGGTTGTTCTTC.